This T cell receptor (beta chain) is from a study of blood T cell repertoires in COVID-19. Assay: immunoSEQ multiplex PCR; the TCRdb copy retains only in-frame clones and omits some. The repertoire holds hundreds of thousands of clones, with 70% to 90% as singletons. V was clipped by 5 bases and J by 5 bases; unmatched bases: 2. This CDR3 spans 13 amino acids. Germline CDR1 is LNHDA and CDR2 is SQIVND (reference sequence). The TCR sequence derives from a man between 18 and 35 years old with active or convalescent COVID-19. This rearrangement joins TRBV19 to TRBJ1-5; 8 bases align to TRBD1. Material for sequencing was peripheral blood. CDR3: CASSGTGYQPQHF. In DNA form, the CDR3 reads TGTGCCAGTAGTGGGACAGGCTATCAGCCCCAGCATTTT.